This TCR beta chain was profiled in a study of early T cells in non-severe SARS-CoV-2 infection (dated by TCRdb to about 2021). With respect to the entire study: Because TCR sequencing relied on bulk RNA taken from unsorted whole blood, pairing of alpha and beta chains was not possible.

There are a few counts of this clonotype. Its binding antigen is unknown. There are no base qualities to consult, and no much larger clone falls within one base. The V end loses 6 bases and the J end loses 8 bases, and a stretch of 11 bases separates them. The germline V gene yields SGHDN for CDR1 and FVKESK for CDR2. CDR3 length: 11 amino acids, cysteine to phenylalanine. The retained sequence is limited to the CDR3, 33 bases, with the frame set at the first base. The protocol used for the library was 5' RACE. The sample was run on a NextSeq 500. To correct for sequencing error and PCR bias, the TCR library protocol tagged individual cDNA molecules with unique molecular identifiers. Both TCR alpha and beta chains were sequenced, and tight co-correlation was observed between alpha and beta sequence abundances in each sample. The study's processing was this. Decombinator V4 was used to annotate the V gene, J gene and CDR3 of the TCR sequences. TCRs were defined as expanded if a significant change between any two time points was detected under a Poisson model with p below 0.0001. TCR abundances were normalised to the total number of TCRs sequenced per sample and expressed as counts per million. MAIT TCRs were defined by TRAV1-2 paired with TRAJ12, TRAJ20 or TRAJ33, and iNKT TCRs by TRAV10 paired with TRAJ18. VDJdb, accessed 1 November 2021, was searched for CMV, EBV and SARS-CoV-2 annotated TCRs, excluding TCRs annotated for multiple antigens. Using fastp at Q25 and MiXCR, TCRdb reprocessed the public reads and kept productive beta chains. For every CDR3 protein sequence, its rows merge into one entry that carries the most common genes and DNA. What appears here as the V and J calls and clone size reflects TCRdb's work, not the paper's. This sample gives 86,000 or so distinct CDR3 sequences in total; roughly 5.7% of them show up just once. Roughly 8% of the sample belongs to the ten largest clones.

The full study reports these points: VDJdb matching was skewed toward anti-spike CD8 responses and likely underestimated virus-specific expansions, missing private and CD4 specificities.

A case-control design nested within a healthcare worker cohort in London, UK, was used, with weekly nasopharyngeal swab PCR tests and blood sampling performed. Between 23 and 31 March 2020, the week of the UK lockdown, healthcare workers were enrolled and then followed up weekly for as long as 16 weeks. This TCR derives from an adult who was a healthcare worker with PCR-confirmed SARS-CoV-2 infection or an uninfected control (not recorded which). Sequencing was performed on whole blood. Rearrangement joined TRBV14 to TRBJ2-7; no D gene call is confident. The CDR3 reads as follows: CASSLGSKQYF. The nucleotide sequence reads as follows: TGTGCCAGCAGTTTAGGCTCCAAGCAGTACTTC. When the CDR3 is completed using the reference TRBV14 and TRBJ2-7 genes on either side, the full variable domain is EAGVTQFPSHSVIEKGQTVTLRCDPISGHDNLYWYRRVMGKEIKFLLHFVKESKQDESGMPNNRFLAERTGGTYSTLKVQPAELEDSGVYFCASSLGSKQYFGPGTRLTVT.